One and the same sample provided the 3 T cell receptor beta chains below, sequenced in a study of identical twins. TCRdb used MiXCR to reprocess the 5' RACE reads, holding one entry per CDR3 protein. The sample consists of about 530,000 distinct CDR3 sequences, about 16% of them appearing once. The sample was also reused in another study, on yellow fever vaccine responses in identical twins.

The specimen was CD4+ T cells sorted from blood. Every receptor here comes from a woman aged 18-35 years in good health.

In its sample, this clonotype was seen a few times. The V call is TRBV9, the J call TRBJ2-3, with D unresolved. The germline CDR1 and CDR2 sequences are SGDLS and YYNGEE. V gave up 0 bases and J gave up 2 bases, with 7 bases separating them. This CDR3 region has 14 residues. CDR3 protein: CASSVALTTDTQYF. The CDR3 nucleotides are TGTGCCAGCAGCGTAGCTCTGACCACAGATACGCAGTATTTT.

The V gene is TRBV4-2, the J gene TRBJ2-3; TRBD2 matches at 10 bases. The CDR3 contains 19 residues. After removal of 0 bases from V and 0 bases from J, the junction contained 9 bases not matched to a gene. CDR1 is LGHNA and CDR2 is YNFKEQ in the germline V gene. DNA of the CDR3: TGTGCCAGCAGCCAAGATACTAGCGGGAAGTATTCTAGCACAGATACGCAGTATTTT. It translates to CASSQDTSGKYSSTDTQYF.

The chain has TRBV10-3 and TRBJ2-5, with 10 bases fitting TRBD2. Germline trimming cut 0 bases from V and 4 bases from J; bases unmatched to any gene: 5. Per the germline V gene, CDR1 is ENHRY and CDR2 is SYGVKD. The CDR3 covers 16 residues. CDR3 sequence (DNA): TGTGCCATCAGTGAGTCGACGTCTAGCGGGGGAGAGACCCAGTACTTC. Protein: CAISESTSSGGETQYF.